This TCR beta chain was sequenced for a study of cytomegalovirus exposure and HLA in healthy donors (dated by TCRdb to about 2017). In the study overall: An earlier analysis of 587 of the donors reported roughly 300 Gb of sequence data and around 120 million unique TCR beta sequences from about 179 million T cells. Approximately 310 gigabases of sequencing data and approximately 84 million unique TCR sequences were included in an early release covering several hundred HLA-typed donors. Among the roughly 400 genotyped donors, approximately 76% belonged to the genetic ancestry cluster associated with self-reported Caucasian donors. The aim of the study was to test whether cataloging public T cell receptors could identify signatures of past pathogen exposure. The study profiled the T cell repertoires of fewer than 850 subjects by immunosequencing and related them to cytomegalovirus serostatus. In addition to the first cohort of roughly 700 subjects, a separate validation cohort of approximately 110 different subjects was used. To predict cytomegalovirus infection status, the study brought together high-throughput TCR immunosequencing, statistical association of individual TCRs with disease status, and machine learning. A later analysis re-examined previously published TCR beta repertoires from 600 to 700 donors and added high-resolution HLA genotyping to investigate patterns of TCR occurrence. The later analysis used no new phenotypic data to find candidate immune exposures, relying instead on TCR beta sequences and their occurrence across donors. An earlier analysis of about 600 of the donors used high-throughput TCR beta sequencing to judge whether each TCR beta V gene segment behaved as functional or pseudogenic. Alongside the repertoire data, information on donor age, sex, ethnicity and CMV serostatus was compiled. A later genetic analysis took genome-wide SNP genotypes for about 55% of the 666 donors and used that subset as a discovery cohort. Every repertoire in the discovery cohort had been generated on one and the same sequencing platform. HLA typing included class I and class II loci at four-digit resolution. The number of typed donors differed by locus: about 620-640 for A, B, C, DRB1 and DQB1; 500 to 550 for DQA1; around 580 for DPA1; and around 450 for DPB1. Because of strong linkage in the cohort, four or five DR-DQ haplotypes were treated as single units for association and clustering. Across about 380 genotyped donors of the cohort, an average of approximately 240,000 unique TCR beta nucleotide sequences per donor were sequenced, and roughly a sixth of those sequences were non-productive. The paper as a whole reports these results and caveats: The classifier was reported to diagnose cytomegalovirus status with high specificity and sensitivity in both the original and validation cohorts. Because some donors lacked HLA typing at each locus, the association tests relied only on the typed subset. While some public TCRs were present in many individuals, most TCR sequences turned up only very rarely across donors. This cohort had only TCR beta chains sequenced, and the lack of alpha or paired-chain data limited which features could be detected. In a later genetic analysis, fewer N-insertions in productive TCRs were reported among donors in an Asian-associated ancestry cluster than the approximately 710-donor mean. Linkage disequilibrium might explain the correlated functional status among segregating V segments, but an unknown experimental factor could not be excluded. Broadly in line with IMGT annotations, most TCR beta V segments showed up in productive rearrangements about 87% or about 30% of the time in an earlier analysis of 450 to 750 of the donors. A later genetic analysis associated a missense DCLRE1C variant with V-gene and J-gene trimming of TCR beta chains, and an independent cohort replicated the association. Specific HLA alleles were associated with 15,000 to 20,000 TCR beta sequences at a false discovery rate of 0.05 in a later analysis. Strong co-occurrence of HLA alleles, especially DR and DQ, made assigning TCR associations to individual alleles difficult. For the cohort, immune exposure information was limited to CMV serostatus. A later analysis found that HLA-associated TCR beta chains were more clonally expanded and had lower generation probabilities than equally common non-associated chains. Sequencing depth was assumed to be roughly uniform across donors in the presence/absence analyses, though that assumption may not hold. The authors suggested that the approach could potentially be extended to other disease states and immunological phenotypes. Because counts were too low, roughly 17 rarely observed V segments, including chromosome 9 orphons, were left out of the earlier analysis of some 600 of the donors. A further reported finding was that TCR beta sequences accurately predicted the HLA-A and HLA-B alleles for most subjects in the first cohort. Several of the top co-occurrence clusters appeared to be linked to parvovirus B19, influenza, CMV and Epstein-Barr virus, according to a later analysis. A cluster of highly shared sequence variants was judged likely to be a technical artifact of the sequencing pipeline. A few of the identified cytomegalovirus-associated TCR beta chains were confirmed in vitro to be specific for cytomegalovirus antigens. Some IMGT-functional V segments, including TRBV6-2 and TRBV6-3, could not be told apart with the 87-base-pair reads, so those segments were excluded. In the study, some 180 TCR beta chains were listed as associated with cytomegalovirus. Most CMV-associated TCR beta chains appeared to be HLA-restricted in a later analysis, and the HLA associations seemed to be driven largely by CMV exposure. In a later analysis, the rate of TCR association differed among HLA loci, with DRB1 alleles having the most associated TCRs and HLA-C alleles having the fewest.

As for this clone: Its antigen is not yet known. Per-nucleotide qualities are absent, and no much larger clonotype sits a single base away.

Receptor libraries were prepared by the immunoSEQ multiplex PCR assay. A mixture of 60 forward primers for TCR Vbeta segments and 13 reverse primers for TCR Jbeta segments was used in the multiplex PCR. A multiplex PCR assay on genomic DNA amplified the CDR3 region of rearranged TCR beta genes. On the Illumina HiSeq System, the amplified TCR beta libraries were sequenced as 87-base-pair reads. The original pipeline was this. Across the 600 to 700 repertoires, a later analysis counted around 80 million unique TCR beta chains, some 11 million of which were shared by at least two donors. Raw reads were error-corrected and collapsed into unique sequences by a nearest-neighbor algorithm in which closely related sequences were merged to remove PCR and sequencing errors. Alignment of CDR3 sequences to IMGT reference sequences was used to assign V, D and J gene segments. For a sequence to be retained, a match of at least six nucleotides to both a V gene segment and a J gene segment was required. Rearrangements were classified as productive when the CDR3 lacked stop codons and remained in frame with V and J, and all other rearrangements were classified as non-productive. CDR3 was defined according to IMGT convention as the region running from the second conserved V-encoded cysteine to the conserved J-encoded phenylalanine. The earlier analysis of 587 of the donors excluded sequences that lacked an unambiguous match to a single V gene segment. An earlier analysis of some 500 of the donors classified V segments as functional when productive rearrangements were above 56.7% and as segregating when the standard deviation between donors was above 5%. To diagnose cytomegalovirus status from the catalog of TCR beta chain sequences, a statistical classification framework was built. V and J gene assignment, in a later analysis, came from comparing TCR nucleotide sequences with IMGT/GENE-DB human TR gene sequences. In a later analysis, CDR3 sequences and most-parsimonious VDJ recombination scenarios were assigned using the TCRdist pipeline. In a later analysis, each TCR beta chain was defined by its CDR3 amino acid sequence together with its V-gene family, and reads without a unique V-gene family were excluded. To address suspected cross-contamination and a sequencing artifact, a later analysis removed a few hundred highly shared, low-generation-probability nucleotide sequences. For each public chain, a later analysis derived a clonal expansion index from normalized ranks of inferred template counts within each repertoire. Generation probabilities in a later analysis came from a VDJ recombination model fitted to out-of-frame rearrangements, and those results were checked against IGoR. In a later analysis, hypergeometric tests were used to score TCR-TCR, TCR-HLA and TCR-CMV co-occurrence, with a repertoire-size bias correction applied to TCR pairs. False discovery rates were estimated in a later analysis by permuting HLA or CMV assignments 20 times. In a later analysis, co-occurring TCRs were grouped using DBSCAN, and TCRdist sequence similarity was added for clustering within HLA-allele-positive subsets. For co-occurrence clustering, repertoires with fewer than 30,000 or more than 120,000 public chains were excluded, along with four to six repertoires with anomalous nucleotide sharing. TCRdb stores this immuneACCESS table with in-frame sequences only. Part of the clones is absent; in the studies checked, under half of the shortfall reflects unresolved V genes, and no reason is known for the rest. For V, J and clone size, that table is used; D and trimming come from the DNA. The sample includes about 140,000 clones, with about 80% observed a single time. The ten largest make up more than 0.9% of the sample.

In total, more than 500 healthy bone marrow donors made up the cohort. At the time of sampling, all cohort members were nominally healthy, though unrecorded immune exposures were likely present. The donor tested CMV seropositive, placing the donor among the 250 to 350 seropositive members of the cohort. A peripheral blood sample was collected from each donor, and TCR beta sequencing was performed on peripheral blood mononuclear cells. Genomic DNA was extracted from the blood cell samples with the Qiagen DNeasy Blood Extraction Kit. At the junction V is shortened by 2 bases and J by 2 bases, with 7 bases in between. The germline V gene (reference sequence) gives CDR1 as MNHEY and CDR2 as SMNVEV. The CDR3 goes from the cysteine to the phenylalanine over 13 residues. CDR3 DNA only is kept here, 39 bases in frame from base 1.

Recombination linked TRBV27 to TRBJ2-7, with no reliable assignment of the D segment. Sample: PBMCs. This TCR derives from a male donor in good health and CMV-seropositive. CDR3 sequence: CASSLAPTYEQYF. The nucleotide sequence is TGTGCCAGCAGTTTAGCACCTACCTACGAGCAGTACTTC.